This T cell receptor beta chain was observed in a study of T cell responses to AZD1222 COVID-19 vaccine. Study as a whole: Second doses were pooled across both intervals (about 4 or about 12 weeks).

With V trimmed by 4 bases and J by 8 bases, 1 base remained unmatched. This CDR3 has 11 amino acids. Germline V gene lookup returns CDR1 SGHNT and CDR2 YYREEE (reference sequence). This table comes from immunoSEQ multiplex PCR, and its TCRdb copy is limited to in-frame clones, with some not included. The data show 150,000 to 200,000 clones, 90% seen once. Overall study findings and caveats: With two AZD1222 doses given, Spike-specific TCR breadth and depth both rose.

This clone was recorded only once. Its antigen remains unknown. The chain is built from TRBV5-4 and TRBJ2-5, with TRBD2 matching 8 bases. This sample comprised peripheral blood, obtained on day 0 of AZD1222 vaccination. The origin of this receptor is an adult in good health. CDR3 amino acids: CASSRGGTQYF. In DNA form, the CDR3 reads TGTGCCAGCAGCCGGGGGGGTACCCAGTACTTC.